The 21 T cell receptor beta chains in this list originate from one sample, sequenced in a study of T-cell memory formation after mild COVID-19. Via MiXCR, TCRdb re-called the 5' RACE reads, giving one row per CDR3 protein. Here the sample spans fewer than 150,000 distinct CDR3 sequences, 11% to 15% being singletons. The sequenced sample was PBMCs or a T cell subset sorted from them (not recorded which). The source is an adult woman who had mild COVID-19 (a few samples of this study predate the infection). Cell type and time point are not known.

A few counts support this clonotype. The chain uses TRBV9 and TRBJ2-5; TRBD2 aligns across 10 bases. The germline gives CDR1 SGDLS, CDR2 YYNGEE. The CDR3 has 15 amino acids. V gave up 2 bases and J gave up 0 bases; unmatched junction bases: 1. The CDR3 is CASSVGLADQETQYF. The CDR3 DNA reads as TGTGCCAGCAGCGTCGGACTAGCGGACCAAGAGACCCAGTACTTC.

J is TRBJ2-5 and V is TRBV9; 13 nucleotides agree with TRBD2. The length of the CDR3 is 17 residues. Per the germline V gene, CDR1 is SGDLS and CDR2 is YYNGEE. V was clipped by 0 bases and J by 4 bases; unmatched bases: 6. Here the CDR3 DNA reads TGTGCCAGCAGCGTAGGTACTAGCGGGGGGGCTGGAGAGACCCAGTACTTC. Translating gives CASSVGTSGGAGETQYF.

This chain uses TRBV7-2 with TRBJ2-6, with D possibly being TRBD1 (6 bases). The CDR3 is 18 residues long. Deletions cut 5 bases from V and 2 bases from J, with 19 bases between. CDR1 is SGHTA and CDR2 is FQGNSA in the germline V gene. This CDR3 reads CASSPQGQSSTGANVLTF. CDR3 DNA sequence: TGTGCCAGCAGCCCACAAGGACAGAGCTCGACTGGGGCCAACGTCCTGACTTTC.

This clonotype appeared a few times. The V and J genes are TRBV19 and TRBJ2-7; unclear D gene. The germline V gene has CDR1 LNHDA and CDR2 SQIVND (reference sequence). This CDR3 is 14 amino acids long. Trimming removed 1 base at V and 2 bases at J, with 9 bases between. The CDR3 sequence: CASSIAGRAYEQYF. The DNA for the CDR3 is TGTGCCAGTAGTATAGCCGGGCGAGCCTACGAGCAGTACTTC.

This clonotype has only a few counts. The rearrangement uses TRBV7-9 and TRBJ2-2; 8 positions agree with TRBD1. Germline-derived CDR1 and CDR2 are SEHNR and FQNEAQ (reference sequence). The junction had 11 bases not matched to a gene; V was cut back by 4 bases and J by 4 bases. The CDR3 covers 17 residues. The CDR3 nucleotides are TGTGCCAGCAGCTCCTCTTGGACAGGGCTCAGCACCGGGGAGCTGTTTTTT. This translates into CASSSSWTGLSTGELFF.

This sequence joins TRBV15 and TRBJ2-6; TRBD1 matches at 7 bases. The length of the CDR3 is 19 residues. The ends lost 1 base at V and 3 bases at J; junction bases unmatched: 12. Germline values: CDR1 LNHNV, CDR2 YYDKDF (reference sequence). CDR3: CATSRVFAGGRVGANVLTF. The CDR3 DNA follows: TGTGCCACCAGCAGAGTCTTTGCAGGGGGTAGGGTTGGGGCCAACGTCCTGACTTTC.

This clonotype was counted between two and nine times. The V gene is TRBV7-9, the J gene TRBJ1-1; D is ambiguous. The germline V gene encodes CDR1 SEHNR and CDR2 FQNEAQ (reference sequence). The CDR3 is made up of 12 amino acids. Trimming shortened V by 5 bases and J by 2 bases, and 6 bases separated the two germline ends. The CDR3 loop reads CASSPDNTEAFF. CDR3 DNA: TGTGCCAGCAGCCCCGACAACACTGAAGCTTTCTTT.

This clonotype was counted ten times or more. The genes are TRBV6-6 and TRBJ2-1, with 9 bases aligning to TRBD2. Germline CDR1 MNHNY, CDR2 SVGAGI (reference sequence). V trimming: 0 bases; J trimming: 9 bases; junction bases outside the gene matches: 15. The CDR3 has 18 amino acids. CDR3 nucleotides: TGTGCCAGCAGTTACTCGCCCCTGGCGGGAGGGCCAGTTACTGAGCAGTTCTTC. Translation: CASSYSPLAGGPVTEQFF.

This clonotype was found a few times. The chain combines TRBV12-3 or TRBV12-4 with TRBJ2-7; 9 nucleotides align to TRBD2. This CDR3 has 13 amino acids. Losses at the gene ends were 8 bases for V and 7 bases for J; bases not matched to a gene: 9. The CDR3 sequence: CASRGGGAEEQYF. The CDR3 region has the DNA TGTGCCAGCCGTGGCGGGGGGGCTGAGGAGCAGTACTTC.

This clonotype was detected ten times or more. This rearrangement joins TRBV4-3 to TRBJ2-7; 7 bases align to TRBD1. CDR3 length: 15 amino acids. The V gene end was trimmed by 1 base and the J gene end by 3 bases; junction bases not matched to a gene: 6. Germline CDR1 LGHNA, CDR2 YSLEER. The CDR3: CASSQGTGLNYEQYF. CDR3 coding DNA: TGCGCCAGCAGCCAAGGGACAGGACTCAACTACGAGCAGTACTTC.

This chain joins TRBV7-9 and TRBJ2-7; 10 nucleotides match TRBD1. Germline V gene lookup returns CDR1 SEHNR and CDR2 FQNEAQ (reference sequence). Losses at the gene ends were 11 bases for V and 5 bases for J; bases not matched to a gene: 6. The CDR3 covers 12 residues. The chain's CDR3 is CAGQGGINEQYF. The CDR3 nucleotides read TGTGCCGGACAGGGGGGTATAAACGAGCAGTACTTC.

This clonotype was detected only a few times. The chain recombines TRBV9 with TRBJ2-3; D gene uncertain. The CDR3 is made up of 15 amino acids. Deletions cut 3 bases from V and 3 bases from J, with 14 bases between. Germline loops: CDR1 SGDLS, CDR2 YYNGEE. CDR3 coding DNA: TGTGCCAGCAGCGCCCGTGAGTGGGTGACAGATACGCAGTATTTT. Its translation is CASSAREWVTDTQYF.

V usage is TRBV20-1 and J usage is TRBJ2-5, with TRBD1 matching over 8 bases. The CDR3 loop spans 16 amino acids. Germline V gene data show CDR1 as DFQATT and CDR2 as SNEGSKA (reference sequence). J lost 5 bases, V lost 0 bases, and 11 bases had no gene match. The CDR3 protein is CSARDWLGDRRETQYF. CDR3 nucleotides: TGCAGTGCTAGAGATTGGTTAGGGGACAGGCGGGAGACCCAGTACTTC.

This clonotype was seen more than once but under ten times. V gene TRBV9 combines with J gene TRBJ2-7; 10 bases agree with TRBD2. Per the germline V gene, CDR1 is SGDLS and CDR2 is YYNGEE. This CDR3 is built from 15 residues. The J segment lost 1 base and the V segment lost 3 bases, leaving 4 bases of the junction unmatched. The CDR3 protein is CASSAASGSSYEQYF. CDR3 DNA: TGTGCCAGCAGCGCTGCTAGCGGGAGTTCCTACGAGCAGTACTTC.

V is TRBV5-1 and J is TRBJ1-2; D perhaps matches TRBD1 (5 bases). V was clipped by 4 bases and J by 4 bases, with 20 bases between them. In germline, CDR1 is SGHRS, CDR2 YFSETQ. The CDR3 sequence is 16 residues long. The CDR3 nucleotides read TGCGCCAGCAGCACGACTCCGGGACTTTCCAGCTATGGCTACACCTTC. Amino acids: CASSTTPGLSSYGYTF.

This clonotype appeared a few times. V and J are TRBV20-1 and TRBJ2-7; D not resolved. Per the germline V gene, CDR1 is DFQATT and CDR2 is SNEGSKA (reference sequence). Trimming left V 6 bases short and J 0 bases short, with 12 bases between. This CDR3 is 13 amino acids long. The CDR3 nucleotides read TGCAGTGCCCACGACTGGAGCTCCTACGAGCAGTACTTC. Protein sequence: CSAHDWSSYEQYF.

Only a few counts were recorded for this clonotype. This rearrangement joins TRBV2 to TRBJ1-1; D gene ambiguous. This CDR3 has 9 residues. Between the trimmed V and J ends, which lost 2 bases and 9 bases, there was a span of 1 base. The germline V gene has CDR1 SNHLY and CDR2 FYNNEI. CDR3 coding DNA: TGTGCCAGCAGTGAAAAAGCTTTCTTT. It is translated as CASSEKAFF.

This clonotype has more than one count but fewer than ten. The chain has TRBV7-9 and TRBJ1-1; D not certain. The CDR3 loop spans 15 amino acids. Germline CDR1 is SEHNR and CDR2 is FQNEAQ (reference sequence). V dropped 3 bases and J dropped 0 bases, with 11 bases sitting between them. CDR3 region: CASSFWAGMNTEAFF. The CDR3 bases are TGTGCCAGCAGCTTCTGGGCAGGAATGAACACTGAAGCTTTCTTT.

This clonotype was found once. This chain uses TRBV12-3 or TRBV12-4 with TRBJ2-2; D remains ambiguous. The CDR3 covers 16 residues. V gave up 4 bases and J gave up 2 bases, with 14 bases separating them. The CDR3 protein is CASSSTLSLNTGELFF. As DNA, the CDR3 is TGTGCCAGCAGTTCGACACTGTCGTTAAACACCGGGGAGCTGTTTTTT.

This clonotype has ten or more counts. This chain connects TRBV20-1 to TRBJ2-7; D could derive from TRBD1 or TRBD2 (5 bases each). The germline V and J ends were trimmed by 3 bases and 5 bases, with 20 bases remaining between them. The CDR3 loop spans 15 amino acids. Germline V gene lookup returns CDR1 DFQATT and CDR2 SNEGSKA (reference sequence). CDR3 protein: CSARVYGTPGHEQYF. The CDR3 nucleotides read TGCAGTGCTAGGGTATACGGGACGCCTGGCCACGAGCAGTACTTC.

This clonotype was seen a few times. The genes are TRBV2 and TRBJ2-1; D remains ambiguous. The CDR3 consists of 13 residues. The germline V and J ends were trimmed by 4 bases and 3 bases, with 7 bases remaining between them. CDR1 and CDR2 from the germline V gene are SNHLY and FYNNEI. As DNA, the CDR3 is TGTGCCAGCAGTGGGGCAGACTACAATGAGCAGTTCTTC. As protein: CASSGADYNEQFF.